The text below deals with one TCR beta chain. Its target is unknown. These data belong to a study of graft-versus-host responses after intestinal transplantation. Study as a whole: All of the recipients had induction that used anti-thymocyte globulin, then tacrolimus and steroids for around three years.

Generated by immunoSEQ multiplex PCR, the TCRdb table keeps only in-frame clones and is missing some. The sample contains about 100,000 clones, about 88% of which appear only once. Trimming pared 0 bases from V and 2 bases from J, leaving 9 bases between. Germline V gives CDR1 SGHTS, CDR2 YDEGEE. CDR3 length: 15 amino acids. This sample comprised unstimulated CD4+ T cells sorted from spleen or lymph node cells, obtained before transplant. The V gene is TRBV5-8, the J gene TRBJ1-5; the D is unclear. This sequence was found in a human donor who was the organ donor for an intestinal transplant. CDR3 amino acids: CASSLGGFGNQPQHF. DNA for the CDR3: TGTGCCAGCAGCTTGGGAGGGTTCGGCAATCAGCCCCAGCATTTT.